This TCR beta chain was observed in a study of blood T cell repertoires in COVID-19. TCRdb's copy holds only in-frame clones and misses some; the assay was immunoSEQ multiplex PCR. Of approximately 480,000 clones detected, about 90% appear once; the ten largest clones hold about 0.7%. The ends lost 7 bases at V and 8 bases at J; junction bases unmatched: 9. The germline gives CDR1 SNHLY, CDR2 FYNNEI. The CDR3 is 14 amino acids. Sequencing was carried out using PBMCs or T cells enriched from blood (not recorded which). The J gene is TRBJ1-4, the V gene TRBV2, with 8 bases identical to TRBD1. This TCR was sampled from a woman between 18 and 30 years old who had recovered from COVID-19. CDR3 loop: CASTPDRADEKLFF. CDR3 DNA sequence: TGTGCCAGCACTCCGGACAGGGCGGACGAAAAACTGTTTTTT.